This T cell receptor beta chain is drawn from a study of identical twins. General study points: Excess twin sharing in beta out-of-frame sequences was weaker. Out-of-frame TCR alpha sharing in monozygotic twins exceeded recombination model predictions.

This clonotype has at least ten counts. No antigen is known for it. One entry per CDR3 protein results from TCRdb running MiXCR on the 5' RACE reads. There are 250,000 or so distinct CDR3 sequences in the sample; roughly 7% occur only once, and roughly 3.6% lies in the top ten. Trimming cost V 1 base and J 4 bases, with 13 bases left between them. Germline lookup yields CDR1 MGHRA and CDR2 YSYEKL. The CDR3 is 15 residues long. A further study also used this sample, focusing on yellow fever vaccine responses in identical twins.

J is TRBJ2-5 and V is TRBV4-1; D unclear. The sequence came from a woman under 30 in good health. The specimen was memory (CD45RO+) T cells sorted from blood. In DNA, the CDR3 is TGCGCCAGCAGCCAAGTGGGCTATTTGCCAGAGACCCAGTACTTC. Its protein product is CASSQVGYLPETQYF.